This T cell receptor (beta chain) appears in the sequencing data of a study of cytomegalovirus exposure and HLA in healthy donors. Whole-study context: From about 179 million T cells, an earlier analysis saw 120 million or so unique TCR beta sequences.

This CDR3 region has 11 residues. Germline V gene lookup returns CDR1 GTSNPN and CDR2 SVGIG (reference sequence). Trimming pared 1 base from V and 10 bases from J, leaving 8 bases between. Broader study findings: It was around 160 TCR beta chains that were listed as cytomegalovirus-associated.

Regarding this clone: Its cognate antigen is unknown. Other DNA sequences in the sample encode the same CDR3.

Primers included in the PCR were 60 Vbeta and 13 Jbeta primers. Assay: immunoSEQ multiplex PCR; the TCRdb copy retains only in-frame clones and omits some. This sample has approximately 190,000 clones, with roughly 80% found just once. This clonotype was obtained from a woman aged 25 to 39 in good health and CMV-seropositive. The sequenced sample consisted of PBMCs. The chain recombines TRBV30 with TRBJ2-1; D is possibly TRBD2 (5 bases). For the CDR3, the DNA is TGTGCCTGGAGTGCCCGAGGGGAGCAGTTCTTC. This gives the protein CAWSARGEQFF. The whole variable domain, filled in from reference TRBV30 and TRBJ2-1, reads SQTIHQWPATLVQPVGSPLSLECTVEGTSNPNLYWYRQAAGRGLQLLFYSVGIGQISSEVPQNLSASRPQDRQFILSSKKLLLSDSGFYLCAWSARGEQFFGPGTRLTVL.